Following are 17 T cell receptor beta chains from one sample sequenced in a study of blood T cell repertoires in COVID-19. Assay: immunoSEQ multiplex PCR; the TCRdb copy retains only in-frame clones and omits some. The table records around 70,000 clones, over 70% of them present only once. The specimen sequenced was peripheral blood. The origin of the receptors is a man aged 65 to 85 who had recovered from COVID-19.

The V call is TRBV5-1, the J call TRBJ2-5, with 13 bases matching TRBD2. The V and J ends lost 4 bases and 2 bases, in that order; junction bases with no gene match: 5. The V gene's germline CDR1 is SGHRS and CDR2 YFSETQ. There are 16 residues in the CDR3. CDR3 sequence (DNA): TGCGCCAGCAGCCCAAGACTAGCGGGAGGACAAGAGACCCAGTACTTC. It specifies CASSPRLAGGQETQYF.

The CDR3 DNA reads as TGTGCCAGCAGTTTGGGGGGGGTGATAGAGACCCAGTACTTC. Residues: CASSLGGVIETQYF. This chain uses TRBV28 with TRBJ2-5; 7 bases agree with TRBD2. This CDR3 is 14 amino acids long. With V trimmed by 3 bases and J by 4 bases, 5 bases remained unmatched. CDR1 is MDHEN and CDR2 is SYDVKM in the germline V gene.

The chain links TRBV7-2 to TRBJ1-6; no firm D call. The CDR3 is made up of 15 amino acids. V lost 5 bases, J lost 5 bases, and 13 bases lay in between. Germline loops: CDR1 SGHTA, CDR2 FQGNSA. This chain's CDR3 is CASSPGISDNSPLHF. The CDR3 nucleotides read TGTGCCAGCAGCCCGGGGATCTCGGATAATTCACCCCTCCACTTT.

The count of this clone is one. The J gene is TRBJ2-5, the V gene TRBV10-1, with TRBD1 matching 7 bases. Germline values: CDR1 WNHNN, CDR2 SYGVQD (reference sequence). This CDR3 region has 16 residues. V lost 0 bases, J lost 7 bases, and 11 bases stayed unmatched. CDR3 nucleotides: TGCGCCAGCAGTGAGTCCACACAGGGGAGACTTCTGACCCAGTACTTC. Protein product: CASSESTQGRLLTQYF.

This clone was picked up one time. The rearrangement joins TRBV30 to TRBJ2-1; D is unresolved. The V end lost 2 bases, the J end lost 10 bases, and 9 bases lay between the germline ends. Germline V gene sequence: CDR1 GTSNPN, CDR2 SVGIG (reference sequence). CDR3 length equals 11 residues. CDR3 residues: CAWSLLLEQFF. CDR3 sequence (DNA): TGTGCCTGGAGTCTCCTACTAGAGCAGTTCTTC.

This rearrangement joins TRBV2 to TRBJ1-1; D gene uncertain. Trimming shortened V by 0 bases and J by 1 base, and 3 bases separated the two germline ends. The CDR3 is 13 amino acids. Germline CDR1 and CDR2: SNHLY and FYNNEI. The CDR3 bases are TGTGCCAGCAGTGAAGCCAGGAACACTGAAGCTTTCTTT. This encodes CASSEARNTEAFF.

The chain couples TRBV4-1 to TRBJ2-7; TRBD2 matches at 11 bases. V shed 1 base and J 0 bases; nucleotides not matched to a gene: 8. The CDR3 has 18 amino acids. In germline, CDR1 is MGHRA, CDR2 YSYEKL. The CDR3 nucleotides are TGCGCCAGCAGCCAAGGTCCGGCGGGACTAGCGGACTCCTACGAGCAGTACTTC. This codes for CASSQGPAGLADSYEQYF.

This chain joins TRBV2 and TRBJ1-4; TRBD1 is a possible D gene (6 bases). Trimming shortened V by 7 bases and J by 8 bases, and 26 bases separated the two germline ends. CDR1 is SNHLY, CDR2 FYNNEI, per germline. This CDR3 spans 17 amino acids. CDR3 sequence reads: CASIRKQIQGSQEKLFF. CDR3 bases: TGTGCCAGCATCCGAAAGCAAATACAGGGTTCGCAAGAAAAACTGTTTTTT.

The chain has TRBV30 and TRBJ2-1; 9 bases agree with TRBD1. Trimming took 2 bases from V and 6 from J; bases not matched to a gene: 8. This CDR3 has 15 amino acids. The germline V gene encodes CDR1 GTSNPN and CDR2 SVGIG (reference sequence). CDR3 in DNA: TGTGCCTGGAGTTCAGGGACAGGGAACAGCAATGAGCAGTTCTTC. It codes for CAWSSGTGNSNEQFF.

This chain connects TRBV18 to TRBJ1-5; 12 bases fit TRBD1. V lost 3 bases to trimming and J lost 7 bases; unmatched junction nucleotides: 1. Germline CDR1 is KGHSH and CDR2 is LQKENI. The CDR3 covers 14 residues. For the CDR3, the DNA is TGTGCCAGCTCACCGGGACAGGGGGCACAGCCCCAGCATTTT. Protein sequence: CASSPGQGAQPQHF.

J is TRBJ1-4 and V is TRBV30; a possible D gene is TRBD1 (6 bases). CDR1 is GTSNPN, CDR2 SVGIG, per germline (reference sequence). Trimming pared 7 bases from V and 7 bases from J, leaving 16 bases between. The CDR3 has 13 amino acids. CDR3 DNA: TGTGCCTTAAGGGGTGTAGGGGGTGAAAAACTGTTTTTT. It yields the protein CALRGVGGEKLFF.

V gene TRBV3-1 (or the pseudogene TRBV3-2) combines with J gene TRBJ2-2; 7 bases are a match to TRBD2. Germline CDR1 is LGHDT and CDR2 is YNNKEL (reference sequence). V was pared by 1 base and J by 4 bases, with 15 bases of the junction left unmatched. CDR3 length: 19 amino acids. CDR3 in amino acids: CASSQVEGFRGGPTGELFF. For the CDR3, the DNA is TGTGCCAGCAGCCAAGTTGAGGGATTTCGGGGAGGGCCCACCGGGGAGCTGTTTTTT.

V and J are TRBV6-6 and TRBJ2-7, with TRBD2 matching 7 bases. Germline CDR1 MNHNY, CDR2 SVGAGI (reference sequence). This CDR3 has 16 residues. J gave up 3 bases and V 5 bases, and 13 bases lay outside the gene matches. The CDR3 coding sequence is TGTGCCAGCAGTCAAAACTTAGGGAGGGGCGACTACGAGCAGTACTTC. Residues: CASSQNLGRGDYEQYF.

The chain combines TRBV5-1 with TRBJ2-5; D is perhaps TRBD2 (5 bases). The germline V gene has CDR1 SGHRS and CDR2 YFSETQ. The CDR3 covers 14 residues. Trimming cost V 1 base and J 7 bases, with 14 bases left between them. The CDR3 bases are TGCGCCAGCAGCTTGTATCTAAACGAGGGGACCCAGTACTTC. Its protein is CASSLYLNEGTQYF.

The rearrangement joins TRBV7-2 to TRBJ2-7, with 7 bases that match TRBD1. Germline CDR1 and CDR2: SGHTA and FQGNSA. The CDR3 spans 15 residues. Germline trimming cut 5 bases from V and 3 bases from J; bases unmatched to any gene: 10. The CDR3 nucleotides are TGTGCCAGCAGCCAGCGCGGACAGGAGAACTACGAGCAGTACTTC. Translation: CASSQRGQENYEQYF.

This clone was seen more than once but under ten times. The chain has TRBV28 and TRBJ2-6, with unresolved D. V was shortened by 6 bases and J by 0 bases, with 6 bases between the two germline ends. The CDR3 is 14 residues long. Germline lookup yields CDR1 MDHEN and CDR2 SYDVKM. Here the CDR3 reads CASRALSGANVLTF. The DNA for the CDR3 is TGTGCCAGCAGGGCCCTCTCTGGGGCCAACGTCCTGACTTTC.

The chain joins TRBV28 to TRBJ2-6; possibly TRBD1 for D (6 bases). The germline gives CDR1 MDHEN, CDR2 SYDVKM. The CDR3 extends over 15 amino acids. Deletions cut 6 bases from V and 1 base from J, with 10 bases between. In nucleotides, the CDR3 is TGTGCCAGCAGGACAGGACCATCTGGGGCCAACGTCCTGACTTTC. Its translation is CASRTGPSGANVLTF. The variable domain in full, completed from reference TRBV28 and TRBJ2-6, reads DVKVTQSSRYLVKRTGEKVFLECVQDMDHENMFWYRQDPGLGLRLIYFSYDVKMKEKGDIPEGYSVSREKKERFSLILESASTNQTSMYLCASRTGPSGANVLTFGAGSRLTVL.